The T cell receptor beta chain described here comes from a study of human T cells and chemical hapten exposure. Turning to the study itself: Affected patients, primarily female, had alopecia areata, totalis or universalis.

This clonotype came up many times. The target antigen is unknown. Points from the study as a whole: TCRs above 1 in 1000 frequency did not change with DPC sensitization.

The junction had 5 bases not matched to a gene; V was cut back by 2 bases and J by 6 bases. From germline, CDR1 is SNHLY and CDR2 FYNNEI. The CDR3 runs 16 residues. TCRdb reprocessed the RACE reads via MiXCR and lists one record per CDR3 protein. The table records about 82,000 distinct CDR3 sequences, roughly a tenth of them present only once. The time point denotes: patch test 1, 2 weeks after DPC sensitization. Treatment reported: therapeutic diphenylcyclopropenone sensitization with weekly scalp DPC. Staff drew blood before applying each patch test. Donors were 18 to 70-year-old alopecia patients suitable for DPC.

The rearrangement joins TRBV2 to TRBJ2-2; 11 nucleotides match TRBD1. Specimen: whole blood, collected in connection with sensitization to the hapten diphenylcyclopropenone (DPC). The receptor comes from a woman in her 50s with alopecia areata. Some clones in this sample may be carry-over from other donors' samples. The CDR3 here is CASSERTGGISGELFF. CDR3 coding DNA: TGTGCCAGCAGTGAACGGACAGGGGGCATTTCCGGGGAGCTGTTTTTT. The entire variable domain, with the rest obtained from reference TRBV2 and TRBJ2-2, is as follows: EPEVTQTPSHQVTQMGQEVILRCVPISNHLYFYWYRQILGQKVEFLVSFYNNEISEKSEIFDDQFSVERPDGSNFTLKIRSTKLEDSAMYFCASSERTGGISGELFFGEGSRLTVL.